The next 8 T cell receptor beta chains were all read from a single sample in a study of control samples from healthy donors and cancer patients. Only in-frame clones appear in the TCRdb table, and some are missing; sequencing was by immunoSEQ multiplex PCR. Found here are roughly 84,000 clones, approximately 89% of them singletons; the top ten hold 5.5% to 7.5%. Sequenced input: blood. These receptors all come from a man aged 50-59 years in good health.

V usage is TRBV7-9 and J usage is TRBJ1-1, with D possibly being TRBD1 (5 bases). The germline V and J ends were trimmed by 7 bases and 0 bases, with 12 bases remaining between them. Germline V CDR1 and CDR2: SEHNR, FQNEAQ (reference sequence). CDR3 length: 14 residues. CDR3 coding DNA: TGTGCCAGCAAGACAGAGACCATGAACACTGAAGCTTTCTTT. This encodes CASKTETMNTEAFF. Drawing the rest from reference TRBV7-9 and TRBJ1-1, the complete variable domain is DTGVSQNPRHKITKRGQNVTFRCDPISEHNRLYWYRQTLGQGPEFLTYFQNEAQLEKSRLLSDRFSAERPKGSFSTLEIQRTEQGDSAMYLCASKTETMNTEAFFGQGTRLTVV.

CDR3 region: CASSRQGAPEAFF. The CDR3 DNA is TGTGCCAGCAGCCGACAGGGAGCCCCTGAAGCTTTCTTT. This sequence joins TRBV5-5 and TRBJ1-1; TRBD1 matches 7 bases. Trimming cost V 4 bases and J 6 bases; bases outside gene matches: 6. The CDR3 is 13 residues long. Per the germline V gene, CDR1 is SGHKS and CDR2 is YYEKEE (reference sequence).

The J gene is TRBJ2-7, the V gene TRBV15; unclear D gene. V shed 7 bases and J shed 0 bases, with 13 bases lying between them. Germline CDR1 reads LNHNV; CDR2 reads YYDKDF (reference sequence). The CDR3 is 14 residues long. The CDR3 spells CATKLAGRSYEQYF. The CDR3 DNA is TGTGCCACCAAGCTGGCAGGCCGCTCCTACGAGCAGTACTTC.

The table lists this clone with a count of one. This chain connects TRBV7-9 to TRBJ2-7, with D possibly being TRBD1 or TRBD2 (5 bases each). V was trimmed by 4 bases and J by 0 bases, leaving 13 bases between them. This CDR3 has 15 amino acids. Germline loops: CDR1 SEHNR, CDR2 FQNEAQ (reference sequence). The CDR3 here is CASSYGRDPSYEQYF. In DNA form, the CDR3 reads TGTGCCAGCAGCTACGGCAGGGACCCCTCCTACGAGCAGTACTTC.

V gene TRBV30 combines with J gene TRBJ1-5; 8 nucleotides line up with TRBD1. Germline trimming cut 2 bases from V and 4 bases from J; bases unmatched to any gene: 1. The CDR3 is 13 residues long. Germline CDR1 is GTSNPN and CDR2 is SVGIG (reference sequence). The CDR3, as DNA: TGTGCCTGGAGTAGACAGGGGAATCAGCCCCAGCATTTT. This codes for CAWSRQGNQPQHF.

V gene TRBV6-5 combines with J gene TRBJ1-6, with 7 bases identical to TRBD1. Germline V gives CDR1 MNHEY, CDR2 SVGAGI. The J segment lost 8 bases and the V segment lost 8 bases, leaving 6 bases of the junction unmatched. The CDR3 extends over 13 amino acids. The CDR3 nucleotides read TGTGCCAGCCGACTCCAGGGGGATTCACCCCTCCACTTT. This translates into CASRLQGDSPLHF.

This clone was detected only once. Other DNA sequences of this sample code for an identical CDR3. The chain carries TRBV10-3 and TRBJ1-4; the D is unclear. This CDR3 has 12 amino acids. Germline values: CDR1 ENHRY, CDR2 SYGVKD. V lost 2 bases and J 7 bases, leaving 5 bases between the germline ends. DNA of the CDR3: TGTGCCATCAGTGAGGGGTCTGAAAAACTGTTTTTT. It specifies CAISEGSEKLFF.

The chain is built from TRBV27 and TRBJ2-5; perhaps TRBD1 as D (5 bases). Germline CDR1 is MNHEY and CDR2 is SMNVEV (reference sequence). This CDR3 has 15 residues. Deletions cut 4 bases from V and 5 bases from J, with 17 bases between. CDR3 residues: CASSSPDRNRETQYF. The CDR3 DNA sequence: TGTGCCAGCAGTTCCCCCGACAGAAACCGGGAGACCCAGTACTTC.